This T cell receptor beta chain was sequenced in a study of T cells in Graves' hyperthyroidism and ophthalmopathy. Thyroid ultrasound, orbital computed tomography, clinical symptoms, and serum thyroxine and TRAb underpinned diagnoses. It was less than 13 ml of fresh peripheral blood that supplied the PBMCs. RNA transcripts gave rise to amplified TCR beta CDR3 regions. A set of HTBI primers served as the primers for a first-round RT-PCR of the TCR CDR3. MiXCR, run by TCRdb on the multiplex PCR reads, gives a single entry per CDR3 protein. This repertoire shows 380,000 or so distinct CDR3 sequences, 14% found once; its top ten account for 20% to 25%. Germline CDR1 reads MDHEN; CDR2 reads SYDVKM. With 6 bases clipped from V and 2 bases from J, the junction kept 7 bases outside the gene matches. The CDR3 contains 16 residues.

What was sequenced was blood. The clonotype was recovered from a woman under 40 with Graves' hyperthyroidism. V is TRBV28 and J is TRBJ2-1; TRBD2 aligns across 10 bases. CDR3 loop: CASSPLGLAAYNEQFF. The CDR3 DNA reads TGTGCCAGCAGCCCCCTCGGACTAGCGGCCTACAATGAGCAGTTCTTC. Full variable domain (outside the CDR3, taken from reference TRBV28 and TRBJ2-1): DVKVTQSSRYLVKRTGEKVFLECVQDMDHENMFWYRQDPGLGLRLIYFSYDVKMKEKGDIPEGYSVSREKKERFSLILESASTNQTSMYLCASSPLGLAAYNEQFFGPGTRLTVL.